This T cell receptor beta chain was observed in a study of T cell repertoires in cytomegalovirus infection. Study at large: Indications of both CMV infection and matching HLA type were provided by public TCR beta signatures.

TCRdb called the reads again in MiXCR, with one record for every CDR3 protein. The sample has almost 550,000 distinct CDR3 sequences, 15% to 20% seen once. The CDR3 runs 16 residues. The trim removed 6 bases at V and 3 bases at J, leaving 12 bases unmatched. Comments on this clonotype: Its cognate antigen is unknown.

Overall study results and limits: Accumulated public TCR beta family frequency recognized individuals carrying CMV together with the relevant HLA.

This sequence joins TRBV12-3 or TRBV12-4 and TRBJ2-3; TRBD2 matches 7 bases. Sequencing was carried out using CD8+ T cells from PBMCs. The TCR originated in a human donor in good health (CMV status not recorded). Some clones in this sample may be carry-over from other donors' samples. The CDR3 bases are TGTGCCAGCAGACTCTCAGTAGGGCGGGGGACAGATACGCAGTATTTT. Translated: CASRLSVGRGTDTQYF.